This is a list of T cell receptor beta chains from one sample in a study of CD8 T cells in ankylosing spondylitis. TCRdb re-called the 5' RACE reads through MiXCR, storing one row per CDR3 protein. The sample records some 840,000 distinct CDR3 sequences, approximately 12% being singletons. What was sequenced was blood, either unsorted or a sorted T cell fraction (not recorded which). The receptors come from a male donor with ankylosing spondylitis. CDR3s include the opening cysteine and the closing phenylalanine or tryptophan. Fields, in order: clone size, V gene, D gene, J gene, CDR3 DNA, CDR3 protein. D genes are given only for firm matches. Expanded clones are given a class, and other clones once, few, many or no size at all.

>many|TRBV10-3|TRBD1|TRBJ2-5
TGTGCCATCAGTCGACAGGGGCGGGAGACCCAGTACTTC
CAISRQGRETQYF
>many|TRBV12-3/TRBV12-4|TRBD2|TRBJ2-1
TGTGCCAGCAACTTAGCGGGACCCCCCGAGCAGTTCTTC
CASNLAGPPEQFF
>NA|TRBV20-1|TRBD1|TRBJ2-7
TGCAGTGCTGTCCGGGACAGCGAATTCCCTCGGCAGTACTTC
CSAVRDSEFPRQYF
>few|TRBV4-2|TRBD1|TRBJ2-1
TGTGCCAGCACCGAATTTGGACAGGTTGACAATGAGCAGTTCTTC
CASTEFGQVDNEQFF
>many|TRBV11-1|TRBD1|TRBJ1-2
TGTGCCAGCAGTCACCGAAAGGTTACCGGACAGGGGCATAATGGCTACACCTTC
CASSHRKVTGQGHNGYTF
>NA|TRBV9|TRBD2|TRBJ2-5
TGTGCCAGCAGCGCTTTCCGGGGGGGGCAAGAGACCCAGTACTTC
CASSAFRGGQETQYF
>few|TRBV10-3|NA|TRBJ2-7
TGTGCCATCAGTGGAACACCGGCGGGCGAGCAGTACTTC
CAISGTPAGEQYF
>few|TRBV20-1|NA|TRBJ2-1
TGCAGTGCTAGAGTGGAGCAGTTCTTC
CSARVEQFF
>few|TRBV20-1|TRBD2|TRBJ2-7
TGCAGTGCTAAAGCGGGACGGTCGACCTACGAGCAGTACTTC
CSAKAGRSTYEQYF
>NA|TRBV3-1|TRBD1|TRBJ2-5
TGTGCCAGCAGCCCTAGGGGGACAGACCAAGAGACCCAGTACTTC
CASSPRGTDQETQYF
>few|TRBV12-3/TRBV12-4|NA|TRBJ1-1
TGTGCCAGCAGGTCCGGGACCGGCTGGGGGGACACTGAAGCTTTCTTT
CASRSGTGWGDTEAFF
>few|TRBV14|TRBD2|TRBJ2-1
TGTGCCAGCAGCCAAGTGGGGCTAGCGGGGTACAATGAGCAGTTCTTC
CASSQVGLAGYNEQFF
>few|TRBV5-1|TRBD2|TRBJ2-1
TGCGCCAGCAGCTTGATCTCTAGCGGGACCTACAATGAGCAGTTCTTC
CASSLISSGTYNEQFF
>many|TRBV7-9|NA|TRBJ1-2
TGTGCCAGCTCAGTACAGGCCGATGGGGGAGAAGGCTACACCTTC
CASSVQADGGEGYTF
>NA|TRBV6-2/TRBV6-3|TRBD2|TRBJ2-7
TGTGCCAGCAGTTCGGGACTAGCGGGGGGCAGGAGCTCCTACGAGCAGTACTTC
CASSSGLAGGRSSYEQYF
>few|TRBV20-1|NA|TRBJ1-5
TGCAGTTCCCAGGGTGGCAATCAGCCCCAGCATTTT
CSSQGGNQPQHF
>few|TRBV16|TRBD1|TRBJ1-5
TGTGCCAGCAGCTTGGTGCCAGGGGGCGCCGATCAGCCCCAGCATTTT
CASSLVPGGADQPQHF
>many|TRBV29-1|NA|TRBJ1-2
TGCAGCGTCGGGGGGACGGTAGGCTACACCTTC
CSVGGTVGYTF
>NA|TRBV20-1|TRBD2|TRBJ2-5
TGCAGTGCTACAGGGACTAGCGGGAGATCCATACAAGAGACCCAGTACTTC
CSATGTSGRSIQETQYF
>NA|TRBV10-1|NA|TRBJ2-2
TGCGCCAGCAGTGAAAAACCTAACACCGGGGAGCTGTTTTTT
CASSEKPNTGELFF
>few|TRBV6-5|NA|TRBJ2-1
TGTGCCAGCAGTTACTCCGACCCTTCCTACAATGAGCAGTTCTTC
CASSYSDPSYNEQFF
>few|TRBV20-1|NA|TRBJ2-5
TGCAGTGCTAGCTCAACGATGTACCAAGAGACCCAGTACTTC
CSASSTMYQETQYF
>few|TRBV6-2/TRBV6-3|NA|TRBJ2-5
TGTGCCAGCAGTCCGAAAGAGCACTCAACCCAGTACTTC
CASSPKEHSTQYF
>many|TRBV7-2|TRBD2|TRBJ2-7
TGTGCCAGCAGCAGCCCTACTAGCGGGAGGCTTTACGAGCAGTACTTC
CASSSPTSGRLYEQYF